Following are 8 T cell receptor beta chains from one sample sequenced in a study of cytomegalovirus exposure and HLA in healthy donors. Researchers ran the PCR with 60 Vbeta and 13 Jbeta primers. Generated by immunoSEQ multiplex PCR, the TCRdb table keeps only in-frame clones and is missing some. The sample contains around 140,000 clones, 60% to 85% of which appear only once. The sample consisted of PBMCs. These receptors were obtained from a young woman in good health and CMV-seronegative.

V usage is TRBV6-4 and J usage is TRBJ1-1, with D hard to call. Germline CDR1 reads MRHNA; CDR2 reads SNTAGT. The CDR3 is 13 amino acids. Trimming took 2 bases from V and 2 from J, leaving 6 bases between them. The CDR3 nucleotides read TGTGCCAGCAGTGACGGGCCAAACACTGAAGCTTTCTTT. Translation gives CASSDGPNTEAFF.

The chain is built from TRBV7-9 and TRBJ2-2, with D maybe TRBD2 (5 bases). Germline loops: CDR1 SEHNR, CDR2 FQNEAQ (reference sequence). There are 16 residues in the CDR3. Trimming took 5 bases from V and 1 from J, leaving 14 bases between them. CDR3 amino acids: CASSHGLGMNTGELFF. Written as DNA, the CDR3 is TGTGCCAGCAGCCACGGACTGGGGATGAACACCGGGGAGCTGTTTTTT.

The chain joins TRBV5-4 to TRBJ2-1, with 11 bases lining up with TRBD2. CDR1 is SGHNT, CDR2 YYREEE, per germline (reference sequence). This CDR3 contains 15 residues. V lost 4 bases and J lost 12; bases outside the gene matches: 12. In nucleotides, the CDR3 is TGTGCCAGCAGCCTAATGGGGACTAGCGGCACGTGGCAGTTCTTC. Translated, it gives CASSLMGTSGTWQFF.

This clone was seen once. The CDR3 loop reads CASSLKRRSSYNEQFF. CDR3 DNA: TGTGCCAGCAGCTTAAAGCGGAGAAGCTCCTACAATGAGCAGTTCTTC. This rearrangement joins TRBV5-6 to TRBJ2-1, with a tentative D call TRBD2 (5 bases). Per the germline V gene, CDR1 is SGHDT and CDR2 is YYEEEE. V was trimmed by 2 bases and J by 0 bases, leaving 12 bases between them. The CDR3 is made up of 16 amino acids. The full variable domain, with the rest looked up from reference TRBV5-6 and TRBJ2-1, is DAGVTQSPTHLIKTRGQQVTLRCSPKSGHDTVSWYQQALGQGPQFIFQYYEEEERQRGNFPDRFSGHQFPNYSSELNVNALLLGDSALYLCASSLKRRSSYNEQFFGPGTRLTVL.

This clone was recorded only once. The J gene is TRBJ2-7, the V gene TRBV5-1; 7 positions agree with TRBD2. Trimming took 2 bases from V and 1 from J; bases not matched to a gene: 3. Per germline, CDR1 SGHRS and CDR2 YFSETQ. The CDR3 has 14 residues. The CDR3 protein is CASSFLAESYEQYF. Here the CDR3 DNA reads TGCGCCAGCAGCTTCCTAGCGGAATCCTACGAGCAGTACTTC. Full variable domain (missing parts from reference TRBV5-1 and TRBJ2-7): KAGVTQTPRYLIKTRGQQVTLSCSPISGHRSVSWYQQTPGQGLQFLFEYFSETQRNKGNFPGRFSGRQFSNSRSEMNVSTLELGDSALYLCASSFLAESYEQYFGPGTRLTVT.

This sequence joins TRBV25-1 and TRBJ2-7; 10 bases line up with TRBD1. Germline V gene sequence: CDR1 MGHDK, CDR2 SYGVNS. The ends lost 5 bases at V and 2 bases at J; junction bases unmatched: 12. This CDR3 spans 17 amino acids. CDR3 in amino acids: CASSSDSGTGVPYEQYF. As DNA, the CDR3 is TGTGCCAGCAGTTCAGATTCTGGGACAGGGGTTCCCTACGAGCAGTACTTC.

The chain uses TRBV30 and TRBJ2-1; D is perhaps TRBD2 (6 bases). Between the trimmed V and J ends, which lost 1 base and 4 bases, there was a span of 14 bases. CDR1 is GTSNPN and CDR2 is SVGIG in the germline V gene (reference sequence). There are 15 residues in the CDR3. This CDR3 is CAWSGAGRIYNEQFF. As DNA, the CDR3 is TGTGCCTGGAGTGGTGCGGGGAGAATTTACAATGAGCAGTTCTTC.

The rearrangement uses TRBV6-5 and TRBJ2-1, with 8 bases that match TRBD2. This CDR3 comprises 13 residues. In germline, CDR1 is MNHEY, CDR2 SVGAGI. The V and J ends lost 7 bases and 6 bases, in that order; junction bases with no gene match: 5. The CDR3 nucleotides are TGTGCCAGCAAGGAAGCGGGAGTCAATGAGCAGTTCTTC. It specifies CASKEAGVNEQFF.